This TCR beta chain appears in the sequencing data of a study of blood T cells in healthy people across ages. Study-wide results and caveats: The fall in TCR beta diversity per million T cells was roughly linear with age.

Combining a sample-barcoded 5' primer with a J-beta primer mix, a second PCR ran for about 7 to 12 cycles. CDR3-containing paired-end reads numbered at least 2.5 million in each sample. MiXCR was run by TCRdb on the 5' RACE reads, yielding one entry per CDR3 protein. Found here are 580,000 or so distinct CDR3 sequences, less than 60% of them singletons; the top ten hold around 23%. Trimming left V 4 bases short and J 10 bases short, with 19 bases between. The CDR3 is 14 residues long. Germline assignment: CDR1 SGHRS and CDR2 YFSETQ. Worth noting for this clonotype: The antigen is undetermined.

The chain has TRBV5-1 and TRBJ2-3; D is unclear. The specimen was blood. The clonotype comes from a man older than 75 in good health. CDR3: CASSPSQIGDAQYF. As DNA, the CDR3 is TGCGCCAGCAGCCCCTCCCAAATTGGCGATGCGCAGTATTTT.